This T cell receptor beta chain was identified in a study of blood T cells in healthy people across ages (dated by TCRdb to the mid-2010s). About the investigation overall: In model experiments, roughly one uniquely barcoded TCR beta cDNA molecule per two T cells was captured by template switching. Age-related changes in TCR beta repertoire diversity were measured in the study by deep sequencing normalized with unique cDNA molecular identifiers. Donors were grouped into four age groups: young (average 16 years), middle-aged (around 39), aged (about 60) and long-lived (about 90). To avoid experimental bias, donors of different ages were distributed randomly across sequencing lanes. For two donors (one aged 18 to 30 and one aged 80 or older), the study analyzed two additional independent replicas of 1 million unique cDNA reads from the same blood draw.

Donors were a few dozen systemically healthy Caucasian individuals from Russia aged roughly 6 to 90 years. Each donor gave ten milliliters of peripheral blood, collected into EDTA-treated Vacutainer tubes. Ficoll-Paque density-gradient centrifugation was used to isolate PBMCs, with at least 6.5 million obtained per sample. Trizol reagent was used to extract total RNA from the PBMCs, yielding at least 6 micrograms per sample. Naive CD45RAhigh/CD27high T cell percentages were measured by flow cytometry on a PBMC aliquot from every donor. The study at large found these results: A strong correlation was found between observed TCR beta diversity and the percentage of naive T cells measured by flow cytometry. Observed TCR beta diversity per million T cells fell roughly linearly with age, and a significant reduction was already apparent by age around 40. The long-lived group showed more naive CD4+ T cells, fewer expanded clones and increased TCR diversity than the aged group, suggesting age selection. Bulk unsorted PBMC profiling prevented conclusive comparison of naive and antigen-experienced compartments. Estimates of total diversity based on one million sequenced T cells were considered lower bounds and underestimates. Because the CMV infection status of the donors was unknown, age-related changes in expanded clonotypes may potentially have been confounded.

With regard to this clonotype: The antigen it recognizes is unknown. Within one base of it there is no much larger clone, and no base qualities were kept.

The germline V and J ends show losses of 5 bases and 6 bases respectively, and no gene match explains 9 bases of the junction. The germline V gene encodes CDR1 DFQATT and CDR2 SNEGSKA (reference sequence). Spanning cysteine to phenylalanine, the CDR3 consists of 13 amino acids. CDR3 DNA is the only sequence kept; it has 39 bases, read in frame from the first base. Library prep was done by 5' RACE. This sample was sequenced with an Illumina HiSeq 2500. The second PCR ran for roughly 7 to 12 cycles and used a J-beta primer mix along with a sample-barcoded 5' primer. Each TCR beta cDNA molecule received a unique molecular identifier from a template-switch 5' adaptor carrying 12 random nucleotides. At least 3 million CDR3-containing paired-end reads were obtained from each sample. All of the RNA was converted into first-strand cDNA using the Mint cDNA synthesis kit, with a TRBC-specific oligonucleotide serving as the primer. Following uracil-DNA glycosylase treatment, all cDNA underwent a first 18-cycle PCR with the universal primers M1SS and BC2_uni_R. From the authors' description of their analysis: For normalization, 1 million high-quality reads, each with a distinct molecular identifier, were randomly selected from each sample. Reads with shared molecular identifiers were discarded instead of being binned into consensus sequences. MiTCR, with a Q25 quality threshold and the strictest error-elimination algorithm, was used for CDR3 identification, clonotype clustering and error correction. A nonparametric unseen species model using Euler transformation provided a lower-bound estimate of total TCR beta diversity. TCRdb trimmed public reads at Q25 via fastp, called clones via MiXCR and kept in-frame beta chains. Every CDR3 protein is listed once, alongside the most common genes and DNA of its rows. The V and J calls and clone size are TCRdb's, not the authors'. The sample records some 710,000 distinct CDR3 sequences, 22% of which are singletons. Of the sample, about 22% is held by the ten largest clones.

The receptor comes from a man aged 65 to 79 in good health. This chain is built from TRBV20-1 and TRBJ1-1; TRBD1 aligns with 7 central bases. Source material: blood. CDR3 sequence: CSAPSHRGAEAFF. The nucleotides read TGCAGTGCTCCTTCCCACAGGGGCGCTGAAGCTTTCTTT.